In its sample, the clone carrying this TCR beta chain was seen a few times. The data were produced by immunoSEQ multiplex PCR, yet TCRdb's version contains in-frame clones alone and is incomplete. The sample consists of 9,500 to 15,000 clones, about nine tenths of them appearing once. These data originate in a study of tumor-infiltrating lymphocytes in localized non-small cell lung cancer. V was shortened by 5 bases and J by 4 bases, with 21 bases between the two germline ends. This CDR3 region has 16 residues. Germline CDR1 reads MDHEN; CDR2 reads SYDVKM. Sample: lung tumor tissue. The chain recombines TRBV28 with TRBJ2-7; the D gene is possibly TRBD1 (6 bases). The clonotype comes from a human donor with non-small cell lung cancer. The CDR3 nucleotides are TGTGCCAGCAGTCGATCGGATACAGGGCTCGGGTACGAGCAGTACTTC. Translated: CASSRSDTGLGYEQYF.